This T cell receptor beta chain was recovered during a study of cytomegalovirus exposure and HLA in healthy donors. Study conclusions and caveats: Most observed TCR sequences were rare, whereas some public TCRs were detected in many donors.

This clone came up a few times. Its antigen is still unknown. PCR employed 60 Vbeta and 13 Jbeta primers. Generated by immunoSEQ multiplex PCR, the TCRdb table keeps only in-frame clones and is missing some. This sample has around 180,000 clones, with about 78% found just once. CDR1 and CDR2 from the germline V gene are SGHTA and FQGNSA. CDR3 length equals 15 residues. Sequencing was carried out using PBMCs. The rearrangement joins TRBV7-2 to TRBJ2-5, with TRBD2 as a possible D gene (5 bases). The J call may not be correct, given that the DNA end is closer to TRBJ2-7. The sequence was collected from a man aged 35 to 55 in good health and CMV-seronegative. This CDR3 reads CASSPDRRASYEQYF. CDR3 nucleotides: TGTGCCAGCAGCCCAGACCGGCGGGCCTCCTACGAGCAGTACTTC.